Shown below are 29 T cell receptor beta chains from a single sample sequenced in a study of blood T cell repertoires in COVID-19. Profiled with immunoSEQ multiplex PCR; TCRdb holds only in-frame clones, not every one. The sample carries over 65,000 clones, approximately 86% recorded once. Specimen: peripheral blood. These receptors were taken from an elderly man with COVID-19, enrolled during active disease.

The chain joins TRBV12-3 or TRBV12-4 to TRBJ1-2, with D maybe TRBD1 (6 bases). Trimming took off 2 bases at V and 7 bases at J, with 11 bases between the two ends. The CDR3 runs 13 residues. CDR3 sequence reads: CASSLRQGLGYTF. CDR3 nucleotide sequence: TGTGCCAGCAGTTTACGGCAGGGGCTTGGCTACACCTTC.

The rearrangement links TRBV9 to TRBJ2-3; a possible D gene is TRBD2 (7 bases). The CDR3 runs 16 residues. Trimming stripped 8 bases from V and 1 base from J, with 20 bases between. Germline V CDR1 and CDR2: SGDLS, YYNGEE. The CDR3 is CASGGRGGSGTDTQYF. Written as DNA, the CDR3 is TGTGCCAGTGGGGGGCGCGGGGGTTCAGGCACAGATACGCAGTATTTT.

In its sample, this clone was seen a few times. J is TRBJ1-2 and V is TRBV7-8; 8 bases fit TRBD1. With 5 bases clipped from V and 1 base from J, the junction kept 6 bases outside the gene matches. The CDR3 totals 15 residues. Per germline, CDR1 SGHVS and CDR2 FQNEAQ. The CDR3 region is CASSPDRGLNYGYTF. The CDR3, as DNA: TGTGCCAGCAGCCCCGACAGGGGACTTAACTATGGCTACACCTTC.

V gene TRBV24-1 combines with J gene TRBJ2-1; perhaps TRBD1 as D (6 bases). Germline V gives CDR1 KGHDR, CDR2 SFDVKD. Trimming stripped 5 bases from V and 0 bases from J, with 13 bases between. The CDR3 is 16 residues long. The CDR3 DNA reads as TGTGCCACCAGTGGTCAGACAGGCAGCTCCTACAATGAGCAGTTCTTC. Its translation is CATSGQTGSSYNEQFF.

The rearrangement uses TRBV2 and TRBJ1-5, with D perhaps TRBD1 (5 bases). This CDR3 is built from 15 residues. V was cut by 1 base and J by 4 bases, with 11 bases left in between. Germline V lookup: CDR1 SNHLY, CDR2 FYNNEI. CDR3 residues: CASSEGKTGNQPQHF. The DNA for the CDR3 is TGTGCCAGCAGTGAAGGAAAAACAGGAAATCAGCCCCAGCATTTT.

This clone was seen just once. The V call is TRBV3-1 (or the pseudogene TRBV3-2), the J call TRBJ2-3; possibly TRBD2 for D (6 bases). The V gene's germline CDR1 is LGHDT and CDR2 YNNKEL (reference sequence). The length of the CDR3 is 16 residues. V lost 1 base and J 1 base, leaving 12 bases between the germline ends. CDR3 coding DNA: TGTGCCAGCAGCCAAGGGAGGTCGGGGGGCACAGATACGCAGTATTTT. Its translation: CASSQGRSGGTDTQYF.

The rearrangement uses TRBV9 and TRBJ2-7; D uncertain. This CDR3 is built from 13 residues. Germline V gives CDR1 SGDLS, CDR2 YYNGEE. V lost 0 bases to trimming and J lost 5 bases, with 9 bases between them. The CDR3 spells CASSVGFYNEQYF. Written as DNA, the CDR3 is TGTGCCAGCAGCGTAGGATTTTACAACGAGCAGTACTTC.

This sequence joins TRBV27 and TRBJ2-3, with 7 bases lining up with TRBD2. Trimming cost V 3 bases and J 4 bases; bases outside gene matches: 7. Germline CDR1 is MNHEY and CDR2 is SMNVEV (reference sequence). The CDR3 has 15 amino acids. CDR3 sequence reads: CASSLAERGADTQYF. The CDR3 bases are TGTGCCAGCAGTTTGGCCGAGCGGGGTGCAGATACGCAGTATTTT.

The J gene is TRBJ1-2, the V gene TRBV7-2, with TRBD1 matching over 8 bases. CDR3 length: 14 residues. In germline, CDR1 is SGHTA, CDR2 FQGNSA. The junction had 6 bases not matched to a gene; V was cut back by 4 bases and J by 5 bases. As DNA, the CDR3 is TGTGCCAGCAGCTCAGACAGGGGACTGTATGGCTACACCTTC. Translation: CASSSDRGLYGYTF.

The chain has TRBV6-5 and TRBJ1-5, with 9 nucleotides matching TRBD1. With 6 bases clipped from V and 3 bases from J, the junction kept 6 bases outside the gene matches. Germline CDR1 reads MNHEY; CDR2 reads SVGAGI. The CDR3 loop spans 15 amino acids. The CDR3 nucleotides are TGTGCCAGCAGGCACAGGGGGCTTCCCAATCAGCCCCAGCATTTT. It codes for CASRHRGLPNQPQHF.

J is TRBJ2-3 and V is TRBV5-5; 8 nucleotides agree with TRBD1. This CDR3 is 14 amino acids long. Unmatched junction bases numbered 2, after V lost 3 bases and J lost 2 bases. The germline V gene encodes CDR1 SGHKS and CDR2 YYEKEE (reference sequence). CDR3 bases: TGTGCCAGCAGCTCACAGGGGGTCACAGATACGCAGTATTTT. Translated: CASSSQGVTDTQYF.

V and J are TRBV6-2 or TRBV6-3 and TRBJ2-1; D remains unclear. Germline values: CDR1 MNHEY, CDR2 SVGEGT. V dropped 3 bases and J dropped 3 bases, with 3 bases sitting between them. The CDR3 has 12 amino acids. The CDR3 loop is CASSYLYNEQFF. In nucleotides, the CDR3 is TGTGCCAGCAGTTATCTCTACAATGAGCAGTTCTTC.

The CDR3 bases are TGTGCCAGCAGGAATGGGCAGAGTGAAGCTTTCTTT. This sequence encodes CASRNGQSEAFF. V gene TRBV2 combines with J gene TRBJ1-1; unclear D gene. The CDR3 contains 12 residues. The germline gives CDR1 SNHLY, CDR2 FYNNEI. V was pared by 6 bases and J by 7 bases, with 12 bases between.

This chain connects TRBV28 to TRBJ1-2; TRBD1 aligns across 7 bases. This CDR3 contains 15 residues. J gave up 4 bases and V 0 bases, and 5 bases lay outside the gene matches. Germline V gene data show CDR1 as MDHEN and CDR2 as SYDVKM. DNA for the CDR3: TGTGCCAGCAGTTTATGGGGGACAGCGGTCTATGGCTACACCTTC. Its protein product is CASSLWGTAVYGYTF.

In its sample, this clone was seen once. V usage is TRBV5-6 and J usage is TRBJ2-6, with D uncertain. Germline loops: CDR1 SGHDT, CDR2 YYEEEE. The germline V and J ends were trimmed by 1 base and 2 bases, with 4 bases remaining between them. CDR3 length: 14 amino acids. The CDR3 region is CASSLYAGANVLTF. The CDR3 nucleotides read TGTGCCAGCAGCTTGTATGCTGGGGCCAACGTCCTGACTTTC.

V gene TRBV6-1 combines with J gene TRBJ2-1, with D perhaps matching TRBD1 (6 bases). V was pared by 1 base and J by 2 bases, with 9 bases between. Germline V gene lookup returns CDR1 MNHNS and CDR2 SASEGT. CDR3 length: 15 residues. The CDR3 DNA reads TGTGCCAGCAGTGAAGGGACAGCGGCCTACAATGAGCAGTTCTTC. Protein product: CASSEGTAAYNEQFF.

This chain links TRBV19 with TRBJ1-6; D remains ambiguous. CDR3 length equals 15 residues. Trimming removed 3 bases from V and 6 bases from J, with 12 bases in between. The germline V gene encodes CDR1 LNHDA and CDR2 SQIVND (reference sequence). In DNA form, the CDR3 reads TGTGCCAGTAGTATCGCACAGCCCCTTAATTCACCCCTCCACTTT. Amino acids: CASSIAQPLNSPLHF.

This chain uses TRBV5-1 with TRBJ2-2; the D gene is possibly TRBD1 (5 bases). CDR3 length: 15 amino acids. With 6 bases removed from V and 2 bases from J, the gap between germline ends came to 14 bases. The germline V gene has CDR1 SGHRS and CDR2 YFSETQ. The DNA for the CDR3 is TGCGCCAGCACCCGTGGCAGGGCAAACACCGGGGAGCTGTTTTTT. It yields the protein CASTRGRANTGELFF.

This rearrangement joins TRBV7-8 to TRBJ2-4; maybe TRBD1 (5 bases). CDR3 length: 16 amino acids. The V end was cut by 1 base, the J end by 9 bases, with 19 bases between. CDR1 is SGHVS and CDR2 is FQNEAQ in the germline V gene. The CDR3 nucleotides are TGTGCCAGCAGCTTAGGTCATACAGCCGCTCAGGGCATTCAGTACTTC. Amino acids: CASSLGHTAAQGIQYF.

V usage is TRBV5-1 and J usage is TRBJ2-3; possible D gene TRBD2, 5 bases. V was clipped by 4 bases and J by 6 bases, with 12 bases between them. The CDR3 extends over 13 amino acids. Germline V CDR1 and CDR2: SGHRS, YFSETQ. CDR3 region: CASSAGRRDTQYF. In DNA form, the CDR3 reads TGCGCCAGCAGCGCGGGCCGGAGGGATACGCAGTATTTT. The whole variable domain, remainder taken from reference TRBV5-1 and TRBJ2-3, is KAGVTQTPRYLIKTRGQQVTLSCSPISGHRSVSWYQQTPGQGLQFLFEYFSETQRNKGNFPGRFSGRQFSNSRSEMNVSTLELGDSALYLCASSAGRRDTQYFGPGTRLTVL.

The V and J genes are TRBV9 and TRBJ1-3; no definite D call. V was clipped by 4 bases and J by 3 bases, with 29 bases between them. The CDR3 totals 20 residues. The germline V gene has CDR1 SGDLS and CDR2 YYNGEE. The CDR3 sequence: CASSTRPGGGYSVVGNTIYF. In DNA, the CDR3 is TGTGCCAGCAGCACACGTCCCGGAGGCGGGTATTCGGTGGTTGGAAACACCATATATTTT.

The V call is TRBV7-2, the J call TRBJ2-7; 15 positions agree with TRBD2. The CDR3 contains 15 residues. Unmatched junction bases numbered 2, after V lost 1 base and J lost 7 bases. Germline V CDR1 and CDR2: SGHTA, FQGNSA. CDR3 region: CASSLGTSGGGEQYF. DNA of the CDR3: TGTGCCAGCAGCTTAGGGACTAGCGGGGGGGGTGAGCAGTACTTC.

The CDR3 DNA reads as TGTGCCAGCAGTCGCAGGGGTCCTAGCAATCAGCCCCAGCATTTT. The encoded protein is CASSRRGPSNQPQHF. This sequence joins TRBV13 and TRBJ1-5, with TRBD1 as a possible D gene (6 bases). The length of the CDR3 is 15 residues. The germline V gene encodes CDR1 PRHDT and CDR2 FYEKMQ (reference sequence). V was clipped by 6 bases and J by 0 bases, with 12 bases between them.

The rearrangement links TRBV6-5 to TRBJ2-7; 7 nucleotides agree with TRBD1. The CDR3 extends over 14 amino acids. V lost 4 bases to trimming and J lost 9 bases; unmatched junction nucleotides: 12. Per the germline V gene, CDR1 is MNHEY and CDR2 is SVGAGI. The CDR3 region is CASSSGQTLRGQYF. For the CDR3, the DNA is TGTGCCAGCAGTTCGGGACAGACTCTACGAGGGCAGTACTTC.

Only a few counts were recorded for this clone. This sequence joins TRBV6-4 and TRBJ1-2; 8 bases fit TRBD1. Per germline, CDR1 MRHNA and CDR2 SNTAGT. This CDR3 is built from 17 residues. Germline trimming cut 2 bases from V and 4 bases from J; bases unmatched to any gene: 12. This chain's CDR3 is CASSDQHAGTGLYGYTF. Written as DNA, the CDR3 is TGTGCCAGCAGTGACCAACACGCCGGGACAGGCCTCTATGGCTACACCTTC.

The chain is built from TRBV12-5 and TRBJ1-1; 8 bases fit TRBD1. V shed 5 bases, J shed 4 bases, and the junction held 6 bases outside the gene matches. The CDR3 totals 14 residues. The germline V gene has CDR1 LGHNT and CDR2 FRNRAP. DNA for the CDR3: TGTGCTAGTGGTCCGACAGGGGCGGCCACTGAAGCTTTCTTT. Amino acid sequence: CASGPTGAATEAFF.

This chain joins TRBV9 and TRBJ2-3; D call uncertain. The CDR3 sequence is 12 residues long. CDR1 and CDR2 (germline): SGDLS, YYNGEE. V was cut by 1 base and J by 2 bases, with 2 bases left in between. CDR3 coding DNA: TGTGCCAGCAGCGTACTCACAGATACGCAGTATTTT. Translating gives CASSVLTDTQYF.

A remark on this clone: Other nucleotide sequences from this sample produce the same CDR3. The CDR3 DNA reads TGTGCCAGCAGAGATACCGGGACAGGGGGAGACACCATATATTTT. Its translation is CASRDTGTGGDTIYF. The chain recombines TRBV6-5 with TRBJ1-3; 11 bases line up with TRBD1. V lost 6 bases and J lost 8; bases outside the gene matches: 9. The CDR3 runs to 15 residues. CDR1 and CDR2 (germline): MNHEY, SVGAGI.

This clone was observed a single time. V is TRBV7-2 and J is TRBJ2-5; the D gene is possibly TRBD2 (6 bases). V was cut by 1 base and J by 7 bases, with 19 bases left in between. The CDR3 contains 16 residues. CDR1 is SGHTA, CDR2 FQGNSA, per germline. The CDR3 loop is CASSLGSGSKEGTQYF. The CDR3, as DNA: TGTGCCAGCAGCTTAGGGAGTGGGTCAAAGGAGGGGACCCAGTACTTC.